This T cell receptor beta chain was found in a study of T cell responses to AZD1222 COVID-19 vaccine. Study-wide findings and caveats: Donors, mostly white British, included more females; clonal diversity was possibly underestimated. Close to half of spike-specific TCRs reportedly recognize unmutated variant regions.

Concerning this clone itself: Antigen: not known.

The germline V gene encodes CDR1 LNHDA and CDR2 SQIVND (reference sequence). V gave up 5 bases and J gave up 11 bases, with 22 bases separating them. The CDR3 sequence is 15 residues long. Libraries were prepared by immunoSEQ multiplex PCR; TCRdb keeps only in-frame clonotypes and omits some of them. The table includes approximately 82,000 clones, roughly nine tenths detected once. The material was peripheral blood, obtained on day 0 of AZD1222 vaccination. The chain is built from TRBV19 and TRBJ1-5, with D maybe TRBD1 (6 bases). This clonotype was obtained from an adult in good health. CDR3 sequence reads: CASSPRDIRASAQHF. CDR3 nucleotide sequence: TGTGCCAGTAGTCCCCGGGACATCCGGGCTTCAGCCCAGCATTTT.